This T cell receptor (beta chain) is from a study of T cell responses to AZD1222 COVID-19 vaccine. Study-wide points: Only after the peak T cell response were repertoires sampled.

Losses at the gene ends were 4 bases for V and 12 bases for J; bases not matched to a gene: 8. There are 12 residues in the CDR3. CDR1 is SGHKS, CDR2 YYEKEE, per germline (reference sequence). Assay: immunoSEQ multiplex PCR; the TCRdb copy retains only in-frame clones and omits some. This table has some 150,000 clones, 80% to 90% appearing once. Concerning this clone itself: What it binds is unknown.

The chain employs TRBV5-5 and TRBJ1-1; TRBD1 matches 8 bases. The material sequenced was peripheral blood, taken 28 days after the second dose of the MenACWY control vaccine. This clonotype originated in an adult who received the MenACWY meningococcal vaccine as a control. The CDR3: CASSVSGQVTFF. The CDR3 bases are TGTGCCAGCAGCGTCTCGGGACAGGTGACTTTCTTT.